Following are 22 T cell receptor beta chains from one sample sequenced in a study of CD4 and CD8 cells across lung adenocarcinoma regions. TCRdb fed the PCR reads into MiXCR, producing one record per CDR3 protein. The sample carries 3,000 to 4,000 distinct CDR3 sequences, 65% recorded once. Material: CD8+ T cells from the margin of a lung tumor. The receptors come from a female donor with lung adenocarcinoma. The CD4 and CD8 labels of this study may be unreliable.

CDR3 region: CASRPSGSLYNEQFF. The CDR3 DNA follows: TGTGCCAGCAGGCCTAGCGGGAGTCTCTACAATGAGCAGTTCTTC. This rearrangement joins TRBV6-1 to TRBJ2-1; TRBD2 agrees at 10 bases. The V segment lost 6 bases and the J segment 3 bases; nucleotides outside the gene matches: 5. The CDR3 covers 15 residues. Germline CDR1 is MNHNS and CDR2 is SASEGT.

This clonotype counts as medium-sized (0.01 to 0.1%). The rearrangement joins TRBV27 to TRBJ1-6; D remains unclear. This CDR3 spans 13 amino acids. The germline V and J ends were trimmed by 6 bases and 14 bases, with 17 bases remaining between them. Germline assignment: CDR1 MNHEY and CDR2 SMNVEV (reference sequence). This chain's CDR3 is CASRRRGSWALHF. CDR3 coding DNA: TGTGCCAGCAGAAGAAGAGGCAGTTGGGCCCTCCACTTT.

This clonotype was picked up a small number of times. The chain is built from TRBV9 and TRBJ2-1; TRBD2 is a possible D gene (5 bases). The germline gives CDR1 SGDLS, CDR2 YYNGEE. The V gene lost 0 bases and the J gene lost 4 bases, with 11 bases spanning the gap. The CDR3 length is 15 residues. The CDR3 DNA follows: TGTGCCAGCAGCGTAGAGGACTCAATATACAATGAGCAGTTCTTC. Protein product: CASSVEDSIYNEQFF.

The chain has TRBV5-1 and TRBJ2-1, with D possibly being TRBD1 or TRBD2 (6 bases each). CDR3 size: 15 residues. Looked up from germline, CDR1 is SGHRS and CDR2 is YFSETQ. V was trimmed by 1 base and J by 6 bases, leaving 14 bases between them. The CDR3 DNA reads TGCGCCAGCAGCTTGAGGGGGGCGCGTTTCAATGAGCAGTTCTTC. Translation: CASSLRGARFNEQFF.

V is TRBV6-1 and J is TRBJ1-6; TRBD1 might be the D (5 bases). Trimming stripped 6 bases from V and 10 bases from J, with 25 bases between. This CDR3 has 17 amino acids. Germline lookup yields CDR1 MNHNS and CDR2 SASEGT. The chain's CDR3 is CASSPSGNQGANSPLHF. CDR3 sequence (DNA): TGTGCCAGCAGCCCCAGCGGAAACCAAGGGGCCAACTCACCCCTCCACTTT.

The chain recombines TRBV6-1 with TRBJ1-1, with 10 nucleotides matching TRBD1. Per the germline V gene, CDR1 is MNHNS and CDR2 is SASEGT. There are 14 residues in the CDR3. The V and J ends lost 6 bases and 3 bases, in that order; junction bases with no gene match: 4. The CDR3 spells CASSQDRGDTEAFF. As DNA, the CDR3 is TGTGCCAGCAGCCAGGACAGGGGGGACACTGAAGCTTTCTTT.

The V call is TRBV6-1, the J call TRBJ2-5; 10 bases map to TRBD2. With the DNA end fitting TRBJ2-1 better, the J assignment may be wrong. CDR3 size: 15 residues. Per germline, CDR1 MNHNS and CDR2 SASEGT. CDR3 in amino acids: CASQPLAGDLNEQFF. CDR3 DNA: TGTGCCAGTCAACCCCTAGCGGGAGATTTGAATGAGCAGTTCTTC.

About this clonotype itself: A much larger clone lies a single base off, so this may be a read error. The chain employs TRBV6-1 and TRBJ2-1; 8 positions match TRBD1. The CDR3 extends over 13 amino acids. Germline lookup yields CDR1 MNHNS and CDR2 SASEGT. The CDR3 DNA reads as TGTGCCAGCAGCCCCCTCGACAGGGGCGAGCAGCTCTTC. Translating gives CASSPLDRGEQLF.

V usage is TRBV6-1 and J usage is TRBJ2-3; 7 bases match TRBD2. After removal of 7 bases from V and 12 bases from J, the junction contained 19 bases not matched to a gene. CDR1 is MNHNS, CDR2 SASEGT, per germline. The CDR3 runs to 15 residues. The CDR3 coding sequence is TGTGCCAGCACCTCCAGACGGCGGGAGACGGAGACCCAGTATTTT. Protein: CASTSRRRETETQYF.

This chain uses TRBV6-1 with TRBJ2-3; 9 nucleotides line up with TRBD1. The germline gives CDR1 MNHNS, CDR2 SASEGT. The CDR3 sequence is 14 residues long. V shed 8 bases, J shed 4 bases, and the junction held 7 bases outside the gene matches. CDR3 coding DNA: TGTGCCAGCCTAAGGGACAGGGAGTCAGATACGCAGTATTTT. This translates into CASLRDRESDTQYF.

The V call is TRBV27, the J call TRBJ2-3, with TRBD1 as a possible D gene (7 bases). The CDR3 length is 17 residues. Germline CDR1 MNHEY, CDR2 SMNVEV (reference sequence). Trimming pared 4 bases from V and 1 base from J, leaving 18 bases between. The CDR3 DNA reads TGTGCCAGCAGTTGGGGGAGCAGGAGGGGGCGCACAGATACGCAGTATTTT. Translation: CASSWGSRRGRTDTQYF.

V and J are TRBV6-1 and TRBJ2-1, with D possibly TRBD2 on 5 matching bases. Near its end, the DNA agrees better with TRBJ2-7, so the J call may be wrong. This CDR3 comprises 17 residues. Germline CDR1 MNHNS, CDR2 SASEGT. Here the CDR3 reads CASSEWELGRYWYEQYF. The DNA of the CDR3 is TGTGCCAGCAGTGAATGGGAGTTAGGTAGATATTGGTACGAGCAGTACTTC.

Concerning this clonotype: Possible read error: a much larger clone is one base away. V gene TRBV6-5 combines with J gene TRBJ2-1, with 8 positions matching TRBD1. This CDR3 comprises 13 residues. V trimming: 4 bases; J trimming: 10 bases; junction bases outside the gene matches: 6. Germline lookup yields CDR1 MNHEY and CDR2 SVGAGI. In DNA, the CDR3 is TGTGCCAGCAGTTGGACAGGGTCGTACGAGCAGTTCTTC. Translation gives CASSWTGSYEQFF.

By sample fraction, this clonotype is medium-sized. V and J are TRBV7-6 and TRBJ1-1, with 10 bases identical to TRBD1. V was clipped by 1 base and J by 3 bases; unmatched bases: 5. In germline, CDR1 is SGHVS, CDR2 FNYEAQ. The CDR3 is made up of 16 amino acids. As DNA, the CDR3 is TGTGCCAGCAGCTTAGTCCCCGGGACAGGGGACACTGAAGCTTTCTTT. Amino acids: CASSLVPGTGDTEAFF.

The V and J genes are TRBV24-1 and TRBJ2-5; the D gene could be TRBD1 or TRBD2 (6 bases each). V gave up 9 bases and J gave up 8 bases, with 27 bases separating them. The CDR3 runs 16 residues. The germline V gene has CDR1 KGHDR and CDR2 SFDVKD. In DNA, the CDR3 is TGTGCCACCGGGGGGCCCGGGGGCCGTGCGCCAGATACCCAGTACTTC. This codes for CATGGPGGRAPDTQYF.

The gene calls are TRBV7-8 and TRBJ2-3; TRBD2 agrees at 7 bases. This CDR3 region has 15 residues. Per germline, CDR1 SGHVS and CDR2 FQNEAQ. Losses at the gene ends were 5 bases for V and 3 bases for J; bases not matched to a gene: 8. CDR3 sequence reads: CASSLGTTNTDTQYF. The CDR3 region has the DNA TGTGCCAGCAGCCTCGGGACTACTAATACAGATACGCAGTATTTT.

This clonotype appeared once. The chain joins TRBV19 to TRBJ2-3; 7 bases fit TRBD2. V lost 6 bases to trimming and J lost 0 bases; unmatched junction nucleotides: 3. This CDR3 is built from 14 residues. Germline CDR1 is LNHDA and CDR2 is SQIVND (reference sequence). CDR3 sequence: CASRSGGSTDTQYF. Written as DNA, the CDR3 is TGTGCCAGTAGATCCGGGGGGAGCACAGATACGCAGTATTTT.

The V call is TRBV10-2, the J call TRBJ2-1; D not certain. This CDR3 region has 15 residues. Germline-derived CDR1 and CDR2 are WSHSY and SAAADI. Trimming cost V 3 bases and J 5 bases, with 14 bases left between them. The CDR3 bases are TGCGCCAGCAGTGATTGGTACAGCAGAAACAATGAGCAGTTCTTC. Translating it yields CASSDWYSRNNEQFF.

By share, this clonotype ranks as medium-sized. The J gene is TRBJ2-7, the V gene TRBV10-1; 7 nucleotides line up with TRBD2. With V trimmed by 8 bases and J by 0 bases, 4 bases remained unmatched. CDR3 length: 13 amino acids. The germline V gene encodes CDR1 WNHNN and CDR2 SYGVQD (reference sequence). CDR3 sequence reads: CASSRGDSYEQYF. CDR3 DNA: TGCGCCAGCTCCCGGGGGGACTCCTACGAGCAGTACTTC.

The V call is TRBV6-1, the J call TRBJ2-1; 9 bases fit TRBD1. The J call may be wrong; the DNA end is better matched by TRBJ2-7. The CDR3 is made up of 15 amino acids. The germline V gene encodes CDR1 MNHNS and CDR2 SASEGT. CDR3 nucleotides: TGTGCCAGCAGTCCAACGAGGGGACAGGGAGGCGAGCAGTACTTC. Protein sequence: CASSPTRGQGGEQYF.

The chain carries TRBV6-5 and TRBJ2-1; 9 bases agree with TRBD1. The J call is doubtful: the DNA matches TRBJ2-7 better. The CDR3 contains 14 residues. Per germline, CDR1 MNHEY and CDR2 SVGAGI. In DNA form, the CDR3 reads TGTGCCAGCAGTTCCCGGGACAGGGTGCACGAGCAGTACTTC. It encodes CASSSRDRVHEQYF.

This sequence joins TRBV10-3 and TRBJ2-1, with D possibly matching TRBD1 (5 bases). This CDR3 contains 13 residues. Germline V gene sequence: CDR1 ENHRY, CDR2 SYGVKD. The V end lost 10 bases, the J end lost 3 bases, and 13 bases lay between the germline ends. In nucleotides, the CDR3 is TGTGCCACCGTAGGGGTAGTCTACAATGAGCAGTTCTTC. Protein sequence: CATVGVVYNEQFF.